This T cell receptor beta chain was captured by sequencing in a study of T cells after yellow fever vaccination. Regarding the study as a whole: Primary-vaccination clones mostly resurfaced post-booster (just under 98% CD4, roughly 90% CD8). Weaker overall, the secondary response nonetheless peaked faster (day 5 versus 15).

This CDR3 is built from 16 residues. Germline CDR1 reads KGHSH; CDR2 reads LQKENI. V lost 5 bases and J lost 0, with 16 bases in between. TCRdb independently ran MiXCR on the 5' RACE reads; one entry per CDR3 protein. The sample lists around 610,000 distinct CDR3 sequences, roughly 13% seen once, with around an eighth in the top ten. Points on this clonotype: Its matching antigen is unknown.

This sequence originates from a man aged 30 to 45 who received the YFV17D yellow fever vaccine. The chain is built from TRBV18 and TRBJ1-2; unclear D gene. This sample comprised PBMCs, obtained on the day of the yellow fever booster vaccination. The CDR3 sequence: CASSSSLGKANYGYTF. The CDR3 nucleotides read TGTGCCAGCTCATCTAGTTTGGGCAAAGCTAACTATGGCTACACCTTC.